These 16 T cell receptor beta chains came from one sample sequenced in a study of cytomegalovirus exposure and HLA in healthy donors. Use of 60 Vbeta and 13 Jbeta primers characterized the PCR. The data were produced by immunoSEQ multiplex PCR, yet TCRdb's version contains in-frame clones alone and is incomplete. This table has 55,000 to 70,000 clones, around 86% appearing once. Sequenced material: PBMCs. These TCRs come from a woman aged 30 to 39 in good health and CMV-seronegative.

The J gene is TRBJ1-3, the V gene TRBV6-1, with D possibly being TRBD1 (5 bases). Germline V gene sequence: CDR1 MNHNS, CDR2 SASEGT. Trimming took 4 bases from V and 2 from J, leaving 12 bases between them. The CDR3 has 15 residues. The CDR3 region is CASSASRVAGNTIYF. The CDR3 nucleotides are TGTGCCAGCAGTGCTTCCAGGGTCGCTGGAAACACCATATATTTT.

This clone was seen only once. The rearrangement joins TRBV2 to TRBJ1-5; D perhaps matches TRBD1 (6 bases). Trimming took off 1 base at V and 6 bases at J, with 13 bases between the two ends. Germline CDR1 SNHLY, CDR2 FYNNEI. This CDR3 has 15 amino acids. Written as DNA, the CDR3 is TGTGCCAGCAGTGAAGAGGGGACATGGGTTCAGCCCCAGCATTTT. This sequence encodes CASSEEGTWVQPQHF.

The V and J genes are TRBV28 and TRBJ2-7; possibly TRBD2 for D (5 bases). V lost 11 bases and J 2 bases, leaving 10 bases between the germline ends. Germline CDR1 reads MDHEN; CDR2 reads SYDVKM. The CDR3 is 11 amino acids. CDR3 coding DNA: TGTGCCTCCGGGGATGCCTACGAGCAGTACTTC. Protein: CASGDAYEQYF.

This clone was seen a few times. V gene TRBV7-2 combines with J gene TRBJ1-1; D gene unclear. Germline V gives CDR1 SGHTA, CDR2 FQGNSA. The ends were cut back, 5 bases at V and 4 bases at J, with 11 bases in the middle. This CDR3 contains 13 residues. The CDR3 region is CASSRVPGTEAFF. The DNA of the CDR3 is TGTGCCAGCAGCAGAGTCCCTGGCACTGAAGCTTTCTTT.

This clone appeared once. V usage is TRBV30 and J usage is TRBJ1-5; no clear D. Germline V gives CDR1 GTSNPN, CDR2 SVGIG (reference sequence). V dropped 2 bases and J dropped 2 bases, with 4 bases sitting between them. This CDR3 has 12 residues. CDR3 residues: CAWSPGNQPQHF. In DNA, the CDR3 is TGTGCCTGGAGTCCCGGCAATCAGCCCCAGCATTTT. Variable domain in full (rest from reference TRBV30 and TRBJ1-5): SQTIHQWPATLVQPVGSPLSLECTVEGTSNPNLYWYRQAAGRGLQLLFYSVGIGQISSEVPQNLSASRPQDRQFILSSKKLLLSDSGFYLCAWSPGNQPQHFGDGTRLSIL.

The chain combines TRBV5-1 with TRBJ2-1; weak D call: TRBD1 (6 bases). Germline lookup yields CDR1 SGHRS and CDR2 YFSETQ. The CDR3 has 16 residues. V lost 4 bases to trimming and J lost 8 bases, with 22 bases between them. The CDR3 coding sequence is TGCGCCAGCAGCCCGAGTCCGGGACAAGTTGCGGATGAGCAGTTCTTC. Amino acids: CASSPSPGQVADEQFF.

CDR3 nucleotide sequence: TGTGCCAGCAGTTATGGACTAGCGGGAGTGGAGCAAGAGACCCAGTACTTC. Translating gives CASSYGLAGVEQETQYF. The chain combines TRBV28 with TRBJ2-5; 13 bases fit TRBD2. The CDR3 is 17 amino acids. Germline trimming cut 4 bases from V and 2 bases from J; bases unmatched to any gene: 7. Germline loops: CDR1 MDHEN, CDR2 SYDVKM.

This clone was seen a single time. As DNA, the CDR3 is TGTGCCAGCAGTGACCTCGGGACAGGGGTACGAGAGACCCAGTACTTC. Amino acids: CASSDLGTGVRETQYF. The V gene is TRBV28, the J gene TRBJ2-5; TRBD1 matches 10 bases. Germline CDR1 is MDHEN and CDR2 is SYDVKM. Unmatched junction bases numbered 10, after V lost 5 bases and J lost 4 bases. This CDR3 contains 16 residues.

The chain employs TRBV6-5 and TRBJ2-3, with 9 bases matching TRBD1. The CDR3 has 16 residues. CDR1 is MNHEY, CDR2 SVGAGI, per germline. V was pared by 2 bases and J by 5 bases, with 8 bases of the junction left unmatched. In nucleotides, the CDR3 is TGTGCCAGCAGTTACACGGGACAGGGAGGGGGAGATACGCAGTATTTT. It is translated as CASSYTGQGGGDTQYF.

CDR3 loop: CAISESAGGFTYNEQFF. The DNA of the CDR3 is TGTGCCATCAGTGAGAGTGCGGGAGGGTTTACCTACAATGAGCAGTTCTTC. This chain uses TRBV10-3 with TRBJ2-1; 9 bases agree with TRBD2. V lost 2 bases, J lost 2 bases, and 7 bases stayed unmatched. The CDR3 has 17 residues. In germline, CDR1 is ENHRY, CDR2 SYGVKD.

The chain is built from TRBV29-1 and TRBJ2-3; 10 bases are a match to TRBD1. This CDR3 contains 15 residues. V shed 2 bases, J shed 4 bases, and the junction held 6 bases outside the gene matches. The germline CDR1 and CDR2 sequences are SQVTM and ANQGSEA. CDR3 protein: CSVEYRDRGADTQYF. In DNA form, the CDR3 reads TGCAGCGTTGAATACCGGGACAGGGGCGCAGATACGCAGTATTTT.

The chain recombines TRBV5-4 with TRBJ2-7; TRBD1 matches 8 bases. CDR1 and CDR2 from the germline V gene are SGHNT and YYREEE (reference sequence). The CDR3 has 14 residues. After removal of 1 base from V and 4 bases from J, the junction contained 4 bases not matched to a gene. The CDR3 spells CASSLPGQDYEQYF. CDR3 bases: TGTGCCAGCAGCTTGCCGGGACAGGATTACGAGCAGTACTTC.

V is TRBV2 and J is TRBJ1-4, with D maybe TRBD1 (5 bases). V was cut by 3 bases and J by 8 bases, with 16 bases left in between. CDR3 length: 15 residues. Germline V gene lookup returns CDR1 SNHLY and CDR2 FYNNEI. The CDR3 sequence: CASSDTAGRDEKLFF. The DNA for the CDR3 is TGTGCCAGCAGTGATACGGCAGGGCGAGACGAAAAACTGTTTTTT.

The V call is TRBV19, the J call TRBJ2-7; TRBD2 might be the D (5 bases). The CDR3 totals 15 residues. CDR1 is LNHDA, CDR2 SQIVND, per germline (reference sequence). The V end was cut by 7 bases, the J end by 2 bases, with 18 bases between. The CDR3 coding sequence is TGTGCCAGTAAGGAAGTAGCAGCGGAACCCTACGAGCAGTACTTC. Its protein product is CASKEVAAEPYEQYF.

This clone was detected only once. The chain is built from TRBV7-3 and TRBJ2-1; D perhaps matches TRBD2 (5 bases). Trimming took off 4 bases at V and 7 bases at J, with 5 bases between the two ends. The CDR3 runs 11 residues. Germline values: CDR1 SGHTA, CDR2 FQGTGA. The CDR3 coding sequence is TGTGCCAGCAGCTCGGGGAATGAGCAGTTCTTC. This gives the protein CASSSGNEQFF.

This clone was seen once. This sequence joins TRBV19 and TRBJ1-6; 8 bases are a match to TRBD1. V lost 5 bases to trimming and J lost 9 bases; unmatched junction nucleotides: 9. This CDR3 region has 15 residues. Germline V gene data show CDR1 as LNHDA and CDR2 as SQIVND (reference sequence). CDR3: CASSPRQGSSSPLHF. CDR3 DNA sequence: TGTGCCAGTAGTCCCCGACAGGGGTCTTCTTCACCCCTCCACTTT.